These 4 T cell receptor beta chains were sequenced from one sample in a study of spatial heterogeneity in lung cancer. TCRdb itself ran the 5' RACE reads through MiXCR, one entry per CDR3 protein. The sample yields 2,600 or so distinct CDR3 sequences, 13% seen once. Regarding time point: sample taken at primary tumor resection. Whole RNA was taken from tumor, nontumor lung or frozen PBMC; it was then sequenced unsorted. Specimen: PBMCs, collected at surgery. The source of these receptors is a male donor with early-stage non-small cell lung cancer.

This clonotype was picked up many times. The V call is TRBV7-9, the J call TRBJ2-7; D is unclear. The V gene lost 5 bases and the J gene lost 0 bases, with 14 bases spanning the gap. Germline values: CDR1 SEHNR, CDR2 FQNEAQ (reference sequence). CDR3 size: 15 residues. CDR3 nucleotides: TGTGCCAGCAGCCCCGGGCACACCAACTCCTACGAGCAGTACTTC. This codes for CASSPGHTNSYEQYF.

The chain is built from TRBV7-8 and TRBJ2-3; 14 bases fit TRBD2. The CDR3 has 15 amino acids. CDR1 is SGHVS, CDR2 FQNEAQ, per germline. With 3 bases clipped from V and 4 bases from J, the junction kept 0 bases outside the gene matches. The CDR3 region has the DNA TGTGCCAGCAGCTTGACTAGCGGGAGGGCAGATACGCAGTATTTT. This codes for CASSLTSGRADTQYF.

The chain joins TRBV15 to TRBJ2-7; maybe TRBD2 (7 bases). There are 16 residues in the CDR3. V was shortened by 3 bases and J by 2 bases, with 17 bases between the two germline ends. Germline assignment: CDR1 LNHNV and CDR2 YYDKDF (reference sequence). The CDR3 protein is CATSRGGGPYTYEQYF. The CDR3 nucleotides read TGTGCCACCAGCAGGGGCGGGGGCCCTTATACCTACGAGCAGTACTTC. The full variable domain, rest sourced from reference TRBV15 and TRBJ2-7, is DAMVIQNPRYQVTQFGKPVTLSCSQTLNHNVMYWYQQKSSQAPKLLFHYYDKDFNNEADTPDNFQSRRPNTSFCFLDIRSPGLGDTAMYLCATSRGGGPYTYEQYFGPGTRLTVT.

The table lists this clonotype with many counts. The CDR3 DNA reads TGCGCCAGCAGCTTGGACATGGCGGGGGGAAACATTCAGTACTTC. Protein sequence: CASSLDMAGGNIQYF. The chain joins TRBV5-1 to TRBJ2-4; TRBD2 matches at 8 bases. With 0 bases clipped from V and 6 bases from J, the junction kept 5 bases outside the gene matches. CDR3 length: 15 amino acids. Germline V lookup: CDR1 SGHRS, CDR2 YFSETQ.